Below are 24 T cell receptor beta chains sequenced from a single sample in a study of regulatory T cells in long-lasting Graves disease. iRepertoire HTBI primers and Arm-PCR of CDR3 regions built TCR beta libraries. In TCRdb, the multiplex PCR reads were re-called with MiXCR into one record per CDR3 protein. Here the sample spans about 400,000 distinct CDR3 sequences, around 20% being singletons. Documented time point: persistent/refractory GD, antithyroid drugs over 5 years with positive TRAb. Extracted RNA from PBMCs served as the source of the TCR library. Sequencing was performed on peripheral blood mononuclear cells (PBMCs), taken when the disease was refractory, from a patient treated with antithyroid drugs. These receptors were collected from a female donor with Graves disease.

Note on this clonotype: Just one base apart from a much larger clone, this may be a read error. The chain couples TRBV12-3 or TRBV12-4 to TRBJ1-1; 9 bases map to TRBD1. The CDR3 is 16 residues long. The ends lost 4 bases at V and 6 bases at J; junction bases unmatched: 12. In DNA form, the CDR3 reads TGTGCCAGCAGTTCCCTGGGACAGGGCCTTGGGGCTGAAGCTTTCTTT. Protein product: CASSSLGQGLGAEAFF.

This sequence joins TRBV10-3 and TRBJ1-1; D may be TRBD1 (5 bases). The CDR3 is 14 amino acids. Trimming left V 6 bases short and J 2 bases short, with 13 bases between. Per the germline V gene, CDR1 is ENHRY and CDR2 is SYGVKD. The CDR3 loop reads CAIRATATNTEAFF. The CDR3 bases are TGTGCCATCAGAGCGACAGCAACCAACACTGAAGCTTTCTTT.

A few counts support this clonotype. The J gene is TRBJ1-2, the V gene TRBV3-2; the table gives TRBD1 as D, unverified against the DNA. TRBV3-2 is designated a pseudogene. This CDR3 has 16 residues. The CDR3 protein is CASSQTGDIWNYGYTF. For the CDR3, the DNA is TGTGCCAGCAGCCAAACGGGGGACATCTGGAACTATGGCTACACCTTC.

This clonotype was recorded a few times. Here the CDR3 reads CASSPSILNRGSRYEQYF. Written as DNA, the CDR3 is TGTGCCAGCAGCCCCAGCATACTCAACAGGGGCTCGAGGTACGAGCAGTACTTC. The chain is built from TRBV7-6 and TRBJ2-7; 7 nucleotides align to TRBD1. V trimming: 5 bases; J trimming: 4 bases; junction bases outside the gene matches: 20. Looked up from germline, CDR1 is SGHVS and CDR2 is FNYEAQ. The CDR3 runs to 18 residues.

Of note for this clonotype: Its ends do not fully match the called genes, so a read error is possible. The chain has TRBV20-1 and TRBJ2-4, with TRBD2 matching over 7 bases. Per the germline V gene, CDR1 is DFQATT and CDR2 is SNEGSKA (reference sequence). This CDR3 is 13 amino acids long. CDR3 DNA: TGCAGCGCTAGCCCTGGCGGGGGAAACATTCAGTACTTC. This gives the protein CSASPGGGNIQYF.

For this clonotype: A much larger clone is a single base away; this may be a read error. The J gene is TRBJ2-7, the V gene TRBV27, with D perhaps given as TRBD1 or TRBD2 (5 bases each). CDR3 length: 15 amino acids. CDR1 and CDR2 (germline): MNHEY, SMNVEV (reference sequence). CDR3 sequence reads: CVSRGRIDSPYEQYF. CDR3 nucleotide sequence: TGTGTCAGCAGAGGGCGAATAGACAGCCCCTACGAGCAGTACTTC.

The CDR3 nucleotides are TGTGCCAGCAGCCCCCGGACAGTTCACAATGAGCAGTTCTTC. It translates to CASSPRTVHNEQFF. This chain joins TRBV11-2 and TRBJ2-1; tentatively, D is TRBD1 (6 bases). Germline V gives CDR1 SGHAT, CDR2 FQNNGV. This CDR3 is 14 amino acids long. The V end was cut by 5 bases, the J end by 5 bases, with 13 bases between.

This clonotype was seen ten or more times. The J gene is TRBJ2-5, the V gene TRBV12-3 or TRBV12-4; D is unresolved. The V and J ends lost 6 bases and 2 bases respectively, with 4 bases between them. The CDR3 has 11 residues. The CDR3 DNA follows: TGTGCCAGCAGCAAACAAGAGACCCAGTACTTC. It is translated as CASSKQETQYF.

This clonotype was found a few times. The genes are TRBV20-1 and TRBJ1-2; D remains ambiguous. V gave up 4 bases and J gave up 4 bases, with 10 bases separating them. This CDR3 comprises 12 residues. CDR1 and CDR2 from the germline V gene are DFQATT and SNEGSKA (reference sequence). The CDR3 region has the DNA TGCAGTGCTAACTTGGTCGGCTATGGCTACACCTTC. This translates into CSANLVGYGYTF.

V usage is TRBV7-9 and J usage is TRBJ2-2; maybe TRBD2 (6 bases). The germline V and J ends were trimmed by 3 bases and 2 bases, with 13 bases remaining between them. CDR1 is SEHNR, CDR2 FQNEAQ, per germline (reference sequence). The CDR3 has 16 amino acids. Written as DNA, the CDR3 is TGTGCCAGCAGCTTTGGTGCGGGACCTAACACCGGGGAGCTGTTTTTT. Its translation is CASSFGAGPNTGELFF.

The chain combines TRBV7-9 with TRBJ2-7, with D perhaps TRBD2 (6 bases). Germline V gene lookup returns CDR1 SEHNR and CDR2 FQNEAQ (reference sequence). This CDR3 has 14 amino acids. The V end was cut by 8 bases, the J end by 1 base, with 15 bases between. The DNA for the CDR3 is TGTGCCAGCGGATTGGGGGGAAGTTCCTACGAGCAGTACTTC. Translation gives CASGLGGSSYEQYF. Complete variable domain (other parts from reference TRBV7-9 and TRBJ2-7): DTGVSQNPRHKITKRGQNVTFRCDPISEHNRLYWYRQTLGQGPEFLTYFQNEAQLEKSRLLSDRFSAERPKGSFSTLEIQRTEQGDSAMYLCASGLGGSSYEQYFGPGTRLTVT.

In its sample, this clonotype was seen many times. This rearrangement joins TRBV12-3 or TRBV12-4 to TRBJ1-1, with a possible D match to TRBD1 (6 bases). Trimming stripped 5 bases from V and 5 bases from J, with 18 bases between. The length of the CDR3 is 15 residues. CDR3 in amino acids: CASSIRGGRGTEAFF. The DNA of the CDR3 is TGTGCCAGCAGTATTAGGGGGGGGCGTGGGACTGAAGCTTTCTTT.

In this sample, this clonotype turned up many times. This sequence joins TRBV7-2 and TRBJ2-5; 8 bases are a match to TRBD2. CDR1 is SGHTA and CDR2 is FQGNSA in the germline V gene. The CDR3 spans 15 residues. The V segment lost 3 bases and the J segment 3 bases; nucleotides outside the gene matches: 6. CDR3 loop: CASSLASGSEETQYF. The CDR3 coding sequence is TGTGCCAGCAGCTTGGCCAGCGGGAGTGAAGAGACCCAGTACTTC.

The J gene is TRBJ2-7, the V gene TRBV15, with 13 bases aligning to TRBD2. The CDR3 spans 18 residues. V lost 4 bases to trimming and J lost 9 bases; unmatched junction nucleotides: 18. Germline CDR1 is LNHNV and CDR2 is YYDKDF (reference sequence). CDR3 protein: CATSTLRRTSGSPQGQYF. In DNA form, the CDR3 reads TGTGCCACCAGCACTCTCAGAAGGACTAGCGGGAGCCCGCAAGGGCAGTACTTC.

The genes are TRBV20-1 and TRBJ2-2; D is possibly TRBD2 (5 bases). Trimming removed 1 base at V and 1 base at J, with 7 bases between. The CDR3 covers 14 residues. Germline-derived CDR1 and CDR2 are DFQATT and SNEGSKA (reference sequence). CDR3 sequence: CSARGEMNTGELFF. DNA of the CDR3: TGCAGTGCTAGAGGGGAGATGAACACCGGGGAGCTGTTTTTT.

This clonotype was seen only a few times. The chain has TRBV5-5 and TRBJ1-5; 8 bases agree with TRBD1. In germline, CDR1 is SGHKS, CDR2 YYEKEE (reference sequence). This CDR3 contains 15 residues. V lost 3 bases and J lost 2; bases outside the gene matches: 4. Here the CDR3 DNA reads TGTGCCAGCAGCTCACAGGGGGGGGGCAATCAGCCCCAGCATTTT. This encodes CASSSQGGGNQPQHF.

In its sample, this clonotype was seen a few times. The rearrangement links TRBV10-3 to TRBJ2-7, with a tentative D call TRBD1 (6 bases). CDR1 and CDR2 (germline): ENHRY, SYGVKD. V shed 0 bases and J shed 12 bases, with 15 bases lying between them. The CDR3 is made up of 13 amino acids. The CDR3 nucleotides read TGTGCCATCAGTGAGTCGAACAGGGTGGTTCTGTACTTC. Protein product: CAISESNRVVLYF.

At least ten counts were recorded for this clonotype. The chain combines TRBV20-1 with TRBJ1-2, with 7 bases identical to TRBD1. Germline V gene lookup returns CDR1 DFQATT and CDR2 SNEGSKA (reference sequence). The CDR3 is 13 residues long. After removal of 3 bases from V and 7 bases from J, the junction contained 8 bases not matched to a gene. The CDR3 DNA follows: TGCAGTGCTAGTACCGGGACAGAAGGTGGCTACACCTTC. The encoded protein is CSASTGTEGGYTF.

This clonotype was picked up a small number of times. Here the CDR3 reads CAWSTGGRRNTEAFF. The CDR3 DNA reads TGTGCCTGGAGTACCGGGGGCAGGCGGAACACTGAAGCTTTCTTT. This chain connects TRBV30 to TRBJ1-1; tentative D call: TRBD1 (6 bases). CDR3 size: 15 residues. Germline lookup yields CDR1 GTSNPN and CDR2 SVGIG (reference sequence). The germline V and J ends were trimmed by 2 bases and 1 base, with 14 bases remaining between them.

This clonotype came up many times. This sequence joins TRBV7-2 and TRBJ2-7; no clear D gene. V lost 2 bases, J lost 5 bases, and 4 bases lay in between. The CDR3 runs to 11 residues. Looked up from germline, CDR1 is SGHTA and CDR2 is FQGNSA. CDR3 nucleotides: TGTGCCAGCAGCTTACTGAACGAGCAGTACTTC. This sequence encodes CASSLLNEQYF.

The V and J genes are TRBV7-2 and TRBJ2-1, with 12 bases lining up with TRBD2. V lost 5 bases and J lost 3; bases outside the gene matches: 2. CDR1 and CDR2 (germline): SGHTA, FQGNSA. The CDR3 covers 15 residues. CDR3: CASSRLAGVYNEQFF. Written as DNA, the CDR3 is TGTGCCAGCAGCAGACTAGCGGGAGTCTACAATGAGCAGTTCTTC.

The table lists this clonotype with many counts. The V gene is TRBV11-2, the J gene TRBJ1-1; D is possibly TRBD1 (5 bases). The V end lost 5 bases, the J end lost 2 bases, and 27 bases lay between the germline ends. Per germline, CDR1 SGHAT and CDR2 FQNNGV. This CDR3 has 19 amino acids. The CDR3 spells CASSHPKVSGGIPNTEAFF. DNA of the CDR3: TGTGCCAGCAGCCATCCTAAGGTATCGGGGGGGATCCCCAACACTGAAGCTTTCTTT.

There are many counts of this clonotype. The rearrangement joins TRBV7-9 to TRBJ2-2; 7 bases agree with TRBD2. The CDR3 is 16 amino acids. V was pared by 5 bases and J by 1 base, with 7 bases of the junction left unmatched. Per germline, CDR1 SEHNR and CDR2 FQNEAQ (reference sequence). In nucleotides, the CDR3 is TGTGCCAGCAGCAGGCTGGCGGGAGTGAACACCGGGGAGCTGTTTTTT. Its protein product is CASSRLAGVNTGELFF.

This clonotype was found a few times. The chain couples TRBV19 to TRBJ2-7, with a possible D match to TRBD1 (5 bases). Germline lookup yields CDR1 LNHDA and CDR2 SQIVND (reference sequence). CDR3 length: 13 residues. V was clipped by 4 bases and J by 6 bases, with 13 bases between them. CDR3 residues: CASSTQQGSEQYF. In DNA, the CDR3 is TGTGCCAGTAGTACACAGCAGGGTAGCGAGCAGTACTTC.